This is a list of T cell receptor beta chains from one sample in a study of cytomegalovirus exposure and HLA in healthy donors. The repertoire was sequenced with immunoSEQ multiplex PCR; TCRdb's copy has only in-frame clones and lacks some. The sample contains about 130,000 clones, over 65% of which appear only once. Sequencing was performed on PBMCs. These receptors came from a man in his fifties in good health and CMV-seronegative. Each CDR3 is given with its conserved first and last residue. The D gene is left open where the match is weak. Clone size is shown for a subset of rows, as once, few, many or a class of expanded clone.

TRBJ1-4 - - TRBV9 TGTGCCAGCAGCGTCGGACAGAGGAATGAAAAACTGTTTTTT CASSVGQRNEKLFF
TRBJ1-2 - - TRBV18 TGTGCCAGCTCACCAATGGCGGGGGGCTTTAACTATGGCTACACCTTC CASSPMAGGFNYGYTF
TRBJ2-7 - TRBD1 TRBV18 TGTGCCAGCTCACTAACCCAGGGGACAGTGACCTACGAGCAGTACTTC CASSLTQGTVTYEQYF
TRBJ2-4 - - TRBV23-1 TGCGCCAGCAGTCGCCAGGTCAGGTTAGCCAAAAACATTCAGTACTTC CASSRQVRLAKNIQYF
TRBJ2-3 few TRBD2 TRBV18 TGTGCCAGCTCCCCGAGAAGCAGCTCCCCCGGGACTACGACAGATACGCAGTATTTT CASSPRSSSPGTTTDTQYF
TRBJ1-2 few TRBD1 TRBV6-4 TGTGCCAGCAGTGAATCGGGACAGGGGGGCTATGGCTACACCTTC CASSESGQGGYGYTF
TRBJ1-2 few - TRBV7-2 TGTGCCAGCAGCCCGGGGTCGGCGGCGGGATATGGCTACACCTTC CASSPGSAAGYGYTF
TRBJ2-7 - TRBD1 TRBV6-1 TGTGCCAGCAGTGTATCGGGACAGGGTGGCTACGAGCAGTACTTC CASSVSGQGGYEQYF
TRBJ2-3 - - TRBV7-9 TGTGCCAGCAGCTTAGGACAGTACACAGATACGCAGTATTTT CASSLGQYTDTQYF
TRBJ2-2 - - TRBV11-2 TGTGCCAGCAGCTTAGAATGGGGGGGCCCCGGGGAGCTGTTTTTT CASSLEWGGPGELFF
TRBJ2-2 - TRBD1 TRBV7-9 TGTGCCAGCAGCAAAGGACAGGGTCGGAACACCGGGGAGCTGTTTTTT CASSKGQGRNTGELFF
TRBJ2-5 - TRBD2 TRBV29-1 TGCAGCGTTGGTGTGACTAGCGGGAACCAAGAGACCCAGTACTTC CSVGVTSGNQETQYF
TRBJ1-6 - TRBD1 TRBV19 TGTGCCAGTAGTATGACAGGGGCATATTCACCCCTCCACTTT CASSMTGAYSPLHF
TRBJ2-1 - TRBD1 TRBV7-9 TGTGCCAGCAGCTTATGGACAGGGTGGGATGAGCAGTTCTTC CASSLWTGWDEQFF
TRBJ1-2 few - TRBV7-9 TGTGCCAGCAGCTCACTACAGGGCTTTGGTGGCTACACCTTC CASSSLQGFGGYTF
TRBJ2-1 - - TRBV11-2 TGTGCCAGCGCCGCCTTGAGCTCCTACAATGAGCAGTTCTTC CASAALSSYNEQFF
TRBJ1-6 - TRBD1 TRBV30 TGTGCCTGGAGTGTACTTGGACAGGGAGGCTCACCCCTCCACTTT CAWSVLGQGGSPLHF
TRBJ2-2 - TRBD1 TRBV5-6 TGTGCCAGCAGCCCTCGGACAGGGCTGAACACCGGGGAGCTGTTTTTT CASSPRTGLNTGELFF
TRBJ1-1 - - TRBV7-3 TGTGCCAGCAGCGCCACAGAGAACACTGAAGCTTTCTTT CASSATENTEAFF
TRBJ2-5 - TRBD2 TRBV4-2 TGTGCCAGCAGCCCCAACCCGGGGGGGCTCCAAGAGACCCAGTACTTC CASSPNPGGLQETQYF
TRBJ1-2 - - TRBV5-1 TGCGCCAGCAGCATAGACAGTTTCTATGGCTACACCTTC CASSIDSFYGYTF
TRBJ1-2 - - TRBV2 TGTGCCACGCAGCAAGAGGCCCGGGGCGGGGATAACTATGGCTACACCTTC CATQQEARGGDNYGYTF
TRBJ1-4 - - TRBV5-1 TGCGCCAGCAGCTTAGAGAGGATGGATGAAAAACTGTTTTTT CASSLERMDEKLFF
TRBJ1-5 - TRBD1 TRBV5-5 TGTGCCAGCAGCCTCACCGGGACAGGGGATGAGCCCCAGCATTTT CASSLTGTGDEPQHF
TRBJ2-5 - TRBD2 TRBV11-2 TGTGCCAGCAGCTTAATCGGCGGGGGGACCCAAGAGACCCAGTACTTC CASSLIGGGTQETQYF
TRBJ1-2 - TRBD1 TRBV9 TGTGCCAGCAGCGAGGGGGGGGGACAGGGAGCTTATGGCTACACCTTC CASSEGGGQGAYGYTF
TRBJ2-2 - TRBD1 TRBV7-3 TGTGCCAGCAGCTCGGGTGACAGGGGGACCGGGGAGCTGTTTTTT CASSSGDRGTGELFF
TRBJ1-1 - TRBD1 TRBV6-1 TGTGCCAGCAGCAAGGACAGGGGATTCGCTGAAGCTTTCTTT CASSKDRGFAEAFF
TRBJ1-2 - - TRBV6-5 TGTGCCAGCAGACCAGGGGTTGGTGGCTACACCTTC CASRPGVGGYTF
TRBJ1-5 - TRBD1 TRBV4-1 TGCGCCAGCAGCCAAGATAACGGGGACAGGGGGCGCGATCAGCCCCAGCATTTT CASSQDNGDRGRDQPQHF
TRBJ2-5 - TRBD2 TRBV30 TGTGCCTGGAGTGTACCCGGGACTAGGGTCGGGACCCAGTACTTC CAWSVPGTRVGTQYF
TRBJ1-4 few TRBD1 TRBV6-5 TGTGCCAGCAGATGGACAGGTTCCCGCGAGGAAAAACTGTTTTTT CASRWTGSREEKLFF
TRBJ1-2 - - TRBV5-4 TGTGCCAGCAGCTCCTTAGGGAGGGCAACCCCTAACTATGGCTACACCTTC CASSSLGRATPNYGYTF
TRBJ2-5 once - TRBV29-1 TGCAGCGTTGAACAGTTACAAGAGACCCAGTACTTC CSVEQLQETQYF
TRBJ2-7 once TRBD1 TRBV5-4 TGTGCCAGCAGCTTGGCTTCGGCAGGGGGCAACGAGCAGTACTTC CASSLASAGGNEQYF
TRBJ2-3 - - TRBV7-2 TGTGCCAGCAGCTTAGGGGGGCCCGAGGGTACGCAGTATTTT CASSLGGPEGTQYF